The next 25 T cell receptor beta chains were all read from a single sample in a study of T-cell reconstitution after alpha-beta-depleted transplantation in children. Preparation of the TCRbeta library was carried out with unique molecular identifiers. TCRdb independently ran MiXCR on the PCR reads; one entry per CDR3 protein. The table has hundreds of thousands of distinct CDR3 sequences, roughly 11% seen once; the top ten hold 28%. Sequences were derived from PBMCs, sampled before TCRalphabeta/CD19-depleted stem cell transplant. These receptors all come from a child less than two years old with acute myeloid leukemia, due to receive a stem cell transplant.

The count of this clonotype is one. A much larger clone lies one base from this, so it may be a read error. The conserved final phenylalanine or tryptophan is absent from the CDR3, which likely points to a read error. The chain combines TRBV28 with TRBJ2-5; D is unclear. V was clipped by 5 bases and J by 5 bases, with 9 bases between them. The length of the CDR3 is 12 residues. Looked up from germline, CDR1 is MDHEN and CDR2 is SYDVKM. The CDR3 is CASSNQWETQYL. CDR3 bases: TGTGCCAGCAGTAACCAGTGGGAGACCCAGTACCTC.

This clonotype was seen at least ten times. J is TRBJ1-5 and V is TRBV27, with D uncertain. Per the germline V gene, CDR1 is MNHEY and CDR2 is SMNVEV (reference sequence). The CDR3 is 13 residues long. V was shortened by 5 bases and J by 7 bases, with 12 bases between the two germline ends. CDR3 DNA: TGTGCCAGCAGTCCCCGGTATGACCAGCCCCAGCATTTT. Translated, it gives CASSPRYDQPQHF.

This clonotype came up many times. The chain has TRBV11-3 and TRBJ1-6; D might be TRBD1 (5 bases). Germline loops: CDR1 SGHNT, CDR2 YENEEA. Trimming took 1 base from V and 12 from J, leaving 10 bases between them. This CDR3 has 13 residues. The CDR3 sequence is CASSLGGTRPLHF. The CDR3 DNA is TGTGCCAGCAGCTTAGGAGGGACTAGACCCCTCCACTTT.

This clonotype was observed at least ten times. The rearrangement joins TRBV6-1 to TRBJ1-3; D is ambiguous. Germline lookup yields CDR1 MNHNS and CDR2 SASEGT. The V gene lost 9 bases and the J gene lost 3 bases, with 15 bases spanning the gap. This CDR3 has 14 amino acids. The CDR3 DNA sequence: TGTGCCAGTGAAAAGCGGGTTGTTGGAAACACCATATATTTT. This codes for CASEKRVVGNTIYF.

This clonotype came up many times. This chain connects TRBV3-1 to TRBJ2-3; D may correspond to TRBD1 or TRBD2 (6 bases each). Trimming removed 0 bases from V and 5 bases from J, with 15 bases in between. Germline V gene sequence: CDR1 LGHDT, CDR2 YNNKEL (reference sequence). The CDR3 runs 16 residues. The CDR3 DNA is TGTGCCAGCAGCCAAGATTTGAGCAAGGGGGGAGATACGCAGTATTTT. As protein: CASSQDLSKGGDTQYF.

This clonotype was seen many times. The V and J genes are TRBV29-1 and TRBJ2-3, with 8 bases aligning to TRBD2. The CDR3 covers 15 residues. V shed 6 bases and J 6 bases; nucleotides not matched to a gene: 14. The germline V gene has CDR1 SQVTM and CDR2 ANQGSEA. The CDR3 reads CSVDDVAGQRDTQYF. The CDR3 bases are TGCAGCGTGGATGATGTAGCGGGGCAGAGGGATACGCAGTATTTT.

This clonotype was counted at least ten times. This rearrangement joins TRBV28 to TRBJ2-1; D may be TRBD1 or TRBD2 (5 bases each). The CDR3 has 15 residues. Germline V gene lookup returns CDR1 MDHEN and CDR2 SYDVKM. Deletions cut 5 bases from V and 4 bases from J, with 15 bases between. The CDR3 reads CASSERDRIYNEQFF. Written as DNA, the CDR3 is TGTGCCAGCAGTGAAAGGGACCGGATATACAATGAGCAGTTCTTC.

This clonotype occurred many times. The chain is built from TRBV20-1 and TRBJ2-5, with TRBD2 matching 8 bases. Germline lookup yields CDR1 DFQATT and CDR2 SNEGSKA (reference sequence). The length of the CDR3 is 14 residues. V was clipped by 5 bases and J by 1 base; unmatched bases: 6. Written as DNA, the CDR3 is TGCAGTGCTCTTCCCGGGACTAGCCAAGAGACCCAGTACTTC. It encodes CSALPGTSQETQYF.

This clonotype was found many times. The chain combines TRBV24-1 with TRBJ1-2; 9 nucleotides agree with TRBD1. V shed 5 bases and J 2 bases; nucleotides not matched to a gene: 5. CDR1 and CDR2 from the germline V gene are KGHDR and SFDVKD. The CDR3 consists of 15 residues. CDR3 region: CATSGSGTGNYGYTF. The CDR3 coding sequence is TGTGCCACCAGTGGTTCCGGGACAGGGAACTATGGCTACACCTTC.

At least ten counts were recorded for this clonotype. The V gene is TRBV6-6, the J gene TRBJ1-1; 7 positions match TRBD1. This CDR3 comprises 12 residues. Germline V gene sequence: CDR1 MNHNY, CDR2 SVGAGI (reference sequence). V was clipped by 6 bases and J by 4 bases; unmatched bases: 2. CDR3 sequence: CASSSGGTEAFF. CDR3 nucleotides: TGTGCCAGCAGCTCAGGGGGCACTGAAGCTTTCTTT.

In its sample, this clonotype was seen many times. The chain employs TRBV28 and TRBJ2-4; D gene unclear. The V gene lost 6 bases and the J gene lost 0 bases, with 18 bases spanning the gap. The CDR3 has 17 residues. In germline, CDR1 is MDHEN, CDR2 SYDVKM. The CDR3 coding sequence is TGTGCCAGCAGCGACCCCTCGGCTACCTTAGCCAAAAACATTCAGTACTTC. It is translated as CASSDPSATLAKNIQYF.

The table lists this clonotype with many counts. This chain joins TRBV29-1 and TRBJ1-6; D ambiguous. V lost 6 bases, J lost 7 bases, and 16 bases lay in between. CDR1 is SQVTM and CDR2 is ANQGSEA in the germline V gene. CDR3 length: 14 amino acids. CDR3 in amino acids: CSVTERMVNSPLHF. The CDR3 bases are TGCAGCGTCACAGAGCGGATGGTAAATTCACCCCTCCACTTT.

The DNA for the CDR3 is TGTGCCAGCAGCCCGGGCCTCGGGGAGCTGTTTTTT. Its protein is CASSPGLGELFF. The V and J genes are TRBV7-9 and TRBJ2-2; D ambiguous. The V gene's germline CDR1 is SEHNR and CDR2 FQNEAQ (reference sequence). V was clipped by 5 bases and J by 7 bases, with 8 bases between them. The CDR3 sequence is 12 residues long.

This clonotype has at least ten counts. The chain uses TRBV27 and TRBJ1-2, with 9 nucleotides matching TRBD1. This CDR3 has 17 amino acids. The germline CDR1 and CDR2 sequences are MNHEY and SMNVEV (reference sequence). Germline trimming cut 3 bases from V and 7 bases from J; bases unmatched to any gene: 15. CDR3 amino acids: CASSFTPSGTGNGGYTF. The CDR3 DNA is TGTGCCAGCAGTTTTACCCCCTCCGGGACAGGGAATGGTGGCTACACCTTC.

In its sample, this clonotype was seen many times. The rearrangement links TRBV24-1 to TRBJ2-3; TRBD2 might be the D (6 bases). In germline, CDR1 is KGHDR, CDR2 SFDVKD. The V and J ends lost 3 bases and 1 base respectively, with 10 bases between them. CDR3 length: 15 residues. CDR3 sequence reads: CATSDEASGTDTQYF. The CDR3 nucleotides are TGTGCCACCAGTGATGAGGCTAGCGGCACAGATACGCAGTATTTT.

This clonotype occurred many times. The gene calls are TRBV3-1 and TRBJ1-1; D ambiguous. The germline gives CDR1 LGHDT, CDR2 YNNKEL (reference sequence). Trimming removed 3 bases from V and 0 bases from J, with 8 bases in between. The CDR3 consists of 14 residues. This CDR3 reads CASSHLGVNTEAFF. The CDR3 coding sequence is TGTGCCAGCAGCCACCTTGGGGTGAACACTGAAGCTTTCTTT.

This clonotype came up many times. The chain recombines TRBV29-1 with TRBJ2-1, with TRBD2 matching 7 bases. Germline V lookup: CDR1 SQVTM, CDR2 ANQGSEA. This CDR3 is built from 10 residues. Trimming took 5 bases from V and 9 from J; bases not matched to a gene: 1. In nucleotides, the CDR3 is TGCAGCGTTAGACTAGCTGAGCAGTTCTTC. Its protein product is CSVRLAEQFF.

In its sample, this clonotype was seen many times. The V and J genes are TRBV11-2 and TRBJ1-4; possible D gene TRBD1, 5 bases. The CDR3 length is 15 residues. Trimming left V 1 base short and J 3 bases short, with 9 bases between. Germline V gene data show CDR1 as SGHAT and CDR2 as FQNNGV. The CDR3 nucleotides read TGTGCCAGCAGCTTAGTGGGGACTCCTAATGAAAAACTGTTTTTT. The encoded protein is CASSLVGTPNEKLFF.

This clonotype was seen repeatedly, ten times or more. This chain connects TRBV25-1 to TRBJ2-1; weak D call: TRBD2 (5 bases). The germline gives CDR1 MGHDK, CDR2 SYGVNS. The CDR3 extends over 16 amino acids. The V gene lost 1 base and the J gene lost 12 bases, with 22 bases spanning the gap. The CDR3 sequence: CASSELFREGLLGQFF. The CDR3 DNA sequence: TGTGCCAGCAGTGAATTGTTTCGTGAGGGCCTTCTTGGGCAGTTCTTC.

The table lists this clonotype with many counts. This chain joins TRBV7-9 and TRBJ1-5; possible D gene TRBD1, 5 bases. Trimming stripped 3 bases from V and 4 bases from J, with 13 bases between. The CDR3 is 15 amino acids. Germline loops: CDR1 SEHNR, CDR2 FQNEAQ (reference sequence). CDR3 in amino acids: CASSFQGAGNQPQHF. CDR3 nucleotides: TGTGCCAGCAGCTTCCAGGGAGCGGGAAATCAGCCCCAGCATTTT.

This clonotype was seen a few times. The chain couples TRBV19 to TRBJ2-1; TRBD2 agrees at 8 bases. CDR3 length: 18 amino acids. V lost 3 bases, J lost 4 bases, and 14 bases stayed unmatched. The germline CDR1 and CDR2 sequences are LNHDA and SQIVND (reference sequence). The CDR3 loop is CASSINPTAGASYNEQFF. For the CDR3, the DNA is TGTGCCAGTAGTATCAACCCCACAGCGGGAGCATCTTACAATGAGCAGTTCTTC.

CDR3 sequence: CASSLATFSGSSTEAFF. CDR3 in DNA: TGCGCCAGCAGCTTGGCCACTTTCTCGGGGTCCAGCACTGAAGCTTTCTTT. V gene TRBV5-1 combines with J gene TRBJ1-1; D unclear. The CDR3 consists of 17 residues. Germline V CDR1 and CDR2: SGHRS, YFSETQ. V lost 0 bases, J lost 4 bases, and 19 bases lay in between.

This clonotype has a handful of counts. The V and J genes are TRBV20-1 and TRBJ2-1; 11 bases line up with TRBD1. The CDR3 is 12 amino acids. J was trimmed by 10 bases and V by 6 bases; bases with no gene match: 5. Germline CDR1 and CDR2: DFQATT and SNEGSKA (reference sequence). The CDR3 DNA is TGCAGTGCCCGGACAGGGGGCGTGGAGCAGTTCTTC. Its protein product is CSARTGGVEQFF.

V usage is TRBV6-1 and J usage is TRBJ1-3; D is unclear. Trimming pared 5 bases from V and 0 bases from J, leaving 14 bases between. There are 16 residues in the CDR3. Germline V CDR1 and CDR2: MNHNS, SASEGT. In DNA, the CDR3 is TGTGCCAGCAGTCAGCGGACGGGGAGCTCTGGAAACACCATATATTTT. Translating gives CASSQRTGSSGNTIYF.

CDR3 DNA sequence: TGTGCCAGCAGTGAGGGAAGGGGTGCTGAGACCCAGTACTTC. This encodes CASSEGRGAETQYF. The gene calls are TRBV2 and TRBJ2-5, with TRBD1 as a possible D gene (5 bases). The germline V and J ends were trimmed by 3 bases and 5 bases, with 13 bases remaining between them. This CDR3 is built from 14 residues. The germline V gene has CDR1 SNHLY and CDR2 FYNNEI.